The 26 T cell receptor beta chains reported below all come from one sample, sequenced in a study of blood T cell repertoires in COVID-19. The repertoire was sequenced with immunoSEQ multiplex PCR; TCRdb's copy has only in-frame clones and lacks some. The repertoire has some 530,000 clones, roughly nine tenths of them found once; the top ten carry roughly 8.5%. Sequenced: PBMCs or T cells enriched from blood (not recorded which). These receptors were collected from a woman between 55 and 75 years old who had recovered from COVID-19.

The chain recombines TRBV2 with TRBJ1-2, with D maybe TRBD1 (6 bases). This CDR3 comprises 11 residues. The germline CDR1 and CDR2 sequences are SNHLY and FYNNEI. Trimming removed 6 bases at V and 6 bases at J, with 8 bases between. The CDR3 DNA follows: TGTGCCAGCAGGAGGACAGATGGCTACACCTTC. Residues: CASRRTDGYTF.

V is TRBV7-2 and J is TRBJ1-2; a possible D gene is TRBD1 (5 bases). CDR1 and CDR2 (germline): SGHTA, FQGNSA. Trimming pared 5 bases from V and 7 bases from J, leaving 14 bases between. This CDR3 contains 13 residues. CDR3 DNA sequence: TGTGCCAGCAGCGGGACTACAGGAATTGGCTACACCTTC. Translated, it gives CASSGTTGIGYTF.

The chain recombines TRBV6-1 with TRBJ2-1, with 7 nucleotides matching TRBD2. V lost 3 bases and J lost 5; bases outside the gene matches: 7. The CDR3 consists of 15 residues. Germline V gives CDR1 MNHNS, CDR2 SASEGT. CDR3 sequence: CASSEVGGSNNEQFF. CDR3 nucleotides: TGTGCCAGCAGTGAGGTCGGGGGGAGTAACAATGAGCAGTTCTTC.

The chain joins TRBV6-1 to TRBJ1-5, with 7 bases matching TRBD1. CDR1 MNHNS and CDR2 SASEGT come from the germline V gene. With 3 bases clipped from V and 4 bases from J, the junction kept 3 bases outside the gene matches. The CDR3 extends over 14 amino acids. This chain's CDR3 is CASSDPTGNQPQHF. CDR3 DNA sequence: TGTGCCAGCAGTGACCCGACAGGGAATCAGCCCCAGCATTTT.

This clone was picked up one time. V usage is TRBV19 and J usage is TRBJ1-5; 10 bases are a match to TRBD1. The CDR3 runs 15 residues. The germline V gene has CDR1 LNHDA and CDR2 SQIVND (reference sequence). The V gene end was trimmed by 5 bases and the J gene end by 1 base; junction bases not matched to a gene: 2. The CDR3 coding sequence is TGTGCCAGTAGTCTGACAGGGGGCAGCAATCAGCCCCAGCATTTT. This gives the protein CASSLTGGSNQPQHF.

The chain links TRBV7-9 to TRBJ1-3; a possible D gene is TRBD1 (5 bases). The V end lost 1 base, the J end lost 0 bases, and 7 bases lay between the germline ends. Looked up from germline, CDR1 is SEHNR and CDR2 is FQNEAQ (reference sequence). The CDR3 consists of 15 residues. Written as DNA, the CDR3 is TGTGCCAGCAGCTTAGGGGGCGGCTCTGGAAACACCATATATTTT. The encoded protein is CASSLGGGSGNTIYF.

The chain employs TRBV2 and TRBJ2-3; TRBD1 matches at 9 bases. The CDR3 covers 16 residues. J lost 4 bases, V lost 6 bases, and 11 bases had no gene match. CDR1 and CDR2 from the germline V gene are SNHLY and FYNNEI. The CDR3 sequence: CASSPNGGQGPDTQYF. The CDR3 DNA sequence: TGTGCCAGCAGCCCCAACGGGGGACAGGGCCCAGATACGCAGTATTTT.

This chain links TRBV6-2 or TRBV6-3 with TRBJ1-2, with TRBD1 as a possible D gene (6 bases). CDR1 and CDR2 (germline): MNHEY, SVGEGT. This CDR3 is 16 amino acids long. Trimming shortened V by 2 bases and J by 3 bases, and 16 bases separated the two germline ends. CDR3 nucleotides: TGTGCCAGCAGTTACCCCCTAGTGAAGGGGGACTATGGCTACACCTTC. Amino acid sequence: CASSYPLVKGDYGYTF.

The chain links TRBV5-1 to TRBJ2-7; tentative D call: TRBD1 (6 bases). The CDR3 runs 13 residues. Germline values: CDR1 SGHRS, CDR2 YFSETQ. V was shortened by 4 bases and J by 1 base, with 9 bases between the two germline ends. The CDR3 nucleotides are TGCGCCAGCAGCGGGACACCTTCCTACGAGCAGTACTTC. Its protein is CASSGTPSYEQYF.

The CDR3 spells CASSVGQGAQGYTF. CDR3 nucleotide sequence: TGTGCCAGCAGCGTAGGGCAGGGGGCGCAGGGCTACACCTTC. The V gene is TRBV9, the J gene TRBJ1-2; 8 bases match TRBD1. The V and J ends lost 0 bases and 8 bases, in that order; junction bases with no gene match: 6. In germline, CDR1 is SGDLS, CDR2 YYNGEE. This CDR3 region has 14 residues.

The J gene is TRBJ2-1, the V gene TRBV24-1; 12 bases are shared with TRBD2. V dropped 5 bases and J dropped 8; count of bases not matched to a gene: 3. The length of the CDR3 is 14 residues. Looked up from germline, CDR1 is KGHDR and CDR2 is SFDVKD. The CDR3, as DNA: TGTGCCACCAGTGCTAGCGGGGGGGCTTATGAGCAGTTCTTC. It specifies CATSASGGAYEQFF.

Concerning this clone: Germline and junction disagree at one end, which may indicate a read error. The chain employs TRBV7-6 and TRBJ1-1; 8 bases fit TRBD1. The CDR3 has 15 residues. The germline V gene encodes CDR1 SGHVS and CDR2 FNYEAQ. CDR3 region: CASSLGQGRDTEAFF. Here the CDR3 DNA reads TGTGCCAGCAGTTTAGGACAGGGACGGGACACTGAAGCTTTCTTT.

In its sample, this clone was seen once. The chain couples TRBV12-3 or TRBV12-4 to TRBJ1-1, with no clear D. Trimming took 1 base from V and 0 from J, leaving 3 bases between them. The CDR3 is made up of 13 amino acids. The CDR3 nucleotides read TGTGCCAGCAGTTTAGGGCTGAACACTGAAGCTTTCTTT. Protein sequence: CASSLGLNTEAFF.

V and J are TRBV3-1 (or the pseudogene TRBV3-2) and TRBJ2-7, with D possibly being TRBD2 (6 bases). Trimming cost V 1 base and J 3 bases, with 13 bases left between them. The V gene's germline CDR1 is LGHDT and CDR2 YNNKEL (reference sequence). The CDR3 totals 15 residues. CDR3 bases: TGTGCCAGCAGCCAAGTGGCAGCGGGTGGCTACGAGCAGTACTTC. Translated, it gives CASSQVAAGGYEQYF.

This rearrangement joins TRBV6-1 to TRBJ2-4; 7 bases agree with TRBD1. The length of the CDR3 is 15 residues. Trimming removed 1 base from V and 8 bases from J; junction bases left unmatched: 8. The germline gives CDR1 MNHNS, CDR2 SASEGT. Here the CDR3 reads CASSEVQGIRDIQYF. CDR3 coding DNA: TGTGCCAGCAGTGAAGTACAGGGGATTAGGGACATTCAGTACTTC.

J is TRBJ2-7 and V is TRBV23-1, with 7 bases fitting TRBD2. TRBV23-1 is an ORF for which the function is uncertain. CDR3 size: 14 residues. V shed 0 bases, J shed 4 bases, and the junction held 3 bases outside the gene matches. The CDR3 loop is CASSQSSSGYEQYV. CDR3 in DNA: TGCGCCAGCAGTCAATCTTCTAGCGGTTACGAGCAGTACGTC.

The chain recombines TRBV7-9 with TRBJ2-7, with D tentatively TRBD2 (6 bases). The CDR3 contains 15 residues. The V end was cut by 5 bases, the J end by 0 bases, with 14 bases between. Germline V gene lookup returns CDR1 SEHNR and CDR2 FQNEAQ (reference sequence). This chain's CDR3 is CASSHEDGSSYEQYF. The CDR3, as DNA: TGTGCCAGCAGCCATGAGGACGGGAGCTCCTACGAGCAGTACTTC.

The rearrangement joins TRBV7-8 to TRBJ2-7; 7 nucleotides match TRBD1. Germline values: CDR1 SGHVS, CDR2 FQNEAQ. CDR3 size: 14 residues. The junction had 3 bases not matched to a gene; V was cut back by 1 base and J by 3 bases. The CDR3 DNA reads TGTGCCAGCAGCTTAGGCAGGGGGATCTACGAGCAGTACTTC. Translating it yields CASSLGRGIYEQYF.

The rearrangement joins TRBV6-5 to TRBJ1-2, with no clear D. Germline lookup yields CDR1 MNHEY and CDR2 SVGAGI. Trimming shortened V by 7 bases and J by 8 bases, and 17 bases separated the two germline ends. There are 13 residues in the CDR3. The CDR3 region is CASTITRGGGYTF. The CDR3 nucleotides are TGTGCCAGCACCATTACGCGGGGAGGAGGCTACACCTTC.

This clone showed up just once. The V and J genes are TRBV7-6 and TRBJ2-7, with 12 bases that match TRBD1. The V gene's germline CDR1 is SGHVS and CDR2 FNYEAQ. J lost 6 bases, V lost 5 bases, and 11 bases had no gene match. The CDR3 sequence is 16 residues long. In DNA form, the CDR3 reads TGTGCCAGCAGCCTGACGACCGGGACAGGGGGCTTCGAGCAGTACTTC. Its translation is CASSLTTGTGGFEQYF.

V and J are TRBV19 and TRBJ1-5, with TRBD1 identical over 9 bases. CDR3 size: 16 residues. CDR1 and CDR2 from the germline V gene are LNHDA and SQIVND (reference sequence). The V and J ends lost 5 bases and 2 bases, in that order; junction bases with no gene match: 7. The CDR3 protein is CASSLGTGIGNQPQHF. For the CDR3, the DNA is TGTGCCAGTAGTTTAGGGACAGGGATCGGCAATCAGCCCCAGCATTTT.

J is TRBJ2-1 and V is TRBV2, with 10 bases fitting TRBD2. V gave up 0 bases and J gave up 5 bases; unmatched junction bases: 4. Per germline, CDR1 SNHLY and CDR2 FYNNEI. The CDR3 is made up of 16 amino acids. CDR3 region: CASSEAFTSGDNEQFF. The CDR3 nucleotides are TGTGCCAGCAGTGAAGCGTTCACTAGCGGGGACAATGAGCAGTTCTTC.

CDR3 in amino acids: CAISEASGGITDTQYF. CDR3 DNA sequence: TGTGCCATCAGTGAGGCTAGCGGGGGTATCACAGATACGCAGTATTTT. This chain connects TRBV10-3 to TRBJ2-3, with 10 bases matching TRBD2. CDR1 ENHRY and CDR2 SYGVKD come from the germline V gene. The J segment lost 2 bases and the V segment lost 2 bases, leaving 4 bases of the junction unmatched. This CDR3 comprises 16 residues.

The CDR3 spells CASSVVLAGGRDTQYF. The CDR3 DNA is TGTGCCAGCAGCGTAGTACTAGCGGGGGGGCGGGATACGCAGTATTTT. The chain couples TRBV9 to TRBJ2-3, with 13 nucleotides matching TRBD2. CDR1 SGDLS and CDR2 YYNGEE come from the germline V gene. The CDR3 is 16 amino acids. The V and J ends lost 0 bases and 6 bases, in that order; junction bases with no gene match: 4.

The chain combines TRBV30 with TRBJ2-2, with TRBD1 identical over 8 bases. Germline CDR1 GTSNPN, CDR2 SVGIG (reference sequence). CDR3 length: 16 residues. V gave up 5 bases and J gave up 0 bases; unmatched junction bases: 8. This chain's CDR3 is CAWHRQGFANTGELFF. The DNA for the CDR3 is TGTGCCTGGCATCGACAGGGGTTCGCGAACACCGGGGAGCTGTTTTTT.

The CDR3 sequence is CASSLTLLSPGELFF. In nucleotides, the CDR3 is TGCGCCAGCAGTTTGACTCTCCTAAGTCCCGGGGAGCTGTTTTTT. V gene TRBV5-1 combines with J gene TRBJ2-2, with D unclear. The CDR3 is 15 amino acids. The V end lost 5 bases, the J end lost 6 bases, and 17 bases lay between the germline ends. Germline lookup yields CDR1 SGHRS and CDR2 YFSETQ.